Here is one TCR beta chain with its context. The record originates from a study of blood T cells in healthy people across ages. CDR1 and CDR2 (germline): MNHNY, SVGAGI (reference sequence). J lost 8 bases, V lost 4 bases, and 9 bases had no gene match. The CDR3 totals 15 residues. PCR was performed a second time for 7 to 11 cycles using a sample-barcoded 5' primer and a J-beta primer mix. TCRdb reprocessed the 5' RACE reads with MiXCR, giving one entry per CDR3 protein. The table records 750,000 to 950,000 distinct CDR3 sequences, about 53% of them present only once. This clonotype originated in an elderly man in good health. Source material: blood. The chain links TRBV6-6 to TRBJ2-1; TRBD1 matches at 9 bases. The CDR3, as DNA: TGTGCCAGCAGTTGGAGGACAGGGGCGTGGGATGAGCAGTTCTTC. Protein sequence: CASSWRTGAWDEQFF.